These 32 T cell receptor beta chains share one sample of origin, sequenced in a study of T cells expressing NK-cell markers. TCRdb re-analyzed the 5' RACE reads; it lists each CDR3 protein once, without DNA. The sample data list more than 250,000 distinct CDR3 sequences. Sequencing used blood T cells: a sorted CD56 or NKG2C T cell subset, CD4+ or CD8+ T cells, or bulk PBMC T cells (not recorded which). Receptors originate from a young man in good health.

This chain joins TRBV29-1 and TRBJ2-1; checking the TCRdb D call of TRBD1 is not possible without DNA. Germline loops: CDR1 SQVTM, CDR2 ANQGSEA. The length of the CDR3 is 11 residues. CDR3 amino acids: CSATGGGEQFF.

The CDR3 region is CASSLSGGKAYEQYF. The chain has TRBV7-3 and TRBJ2-7; TCRdb gives TRBD2 as the D gene, but with no DNA this cannot be confirmed. CDR1 and CDR2 (germline): SGHTA, FQGTGA. This CDR3 is built from 15 residues.

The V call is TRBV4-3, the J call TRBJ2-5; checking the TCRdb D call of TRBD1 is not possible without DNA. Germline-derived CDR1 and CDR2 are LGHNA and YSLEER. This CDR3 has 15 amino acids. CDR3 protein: CASSQDRLRRETQYF.

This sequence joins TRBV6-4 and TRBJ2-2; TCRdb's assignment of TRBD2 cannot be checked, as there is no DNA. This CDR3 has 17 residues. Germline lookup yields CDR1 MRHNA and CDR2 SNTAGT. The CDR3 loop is CASSDSPSGKSPGELFF.

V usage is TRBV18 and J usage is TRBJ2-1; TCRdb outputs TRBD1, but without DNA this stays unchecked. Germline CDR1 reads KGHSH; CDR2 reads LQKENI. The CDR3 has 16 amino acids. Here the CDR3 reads CASSHSRSHSNDEQFF.

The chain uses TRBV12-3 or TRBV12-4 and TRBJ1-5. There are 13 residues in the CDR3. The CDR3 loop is CASTADSYQPQHF.

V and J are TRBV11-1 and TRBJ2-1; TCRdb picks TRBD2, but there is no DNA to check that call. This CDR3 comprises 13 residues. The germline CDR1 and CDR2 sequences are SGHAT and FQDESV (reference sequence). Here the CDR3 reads CASSSRPGDEQFF.

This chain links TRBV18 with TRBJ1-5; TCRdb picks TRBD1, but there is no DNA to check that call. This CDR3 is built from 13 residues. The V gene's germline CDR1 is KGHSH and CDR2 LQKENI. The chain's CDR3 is CASSPGTNRPQHF.

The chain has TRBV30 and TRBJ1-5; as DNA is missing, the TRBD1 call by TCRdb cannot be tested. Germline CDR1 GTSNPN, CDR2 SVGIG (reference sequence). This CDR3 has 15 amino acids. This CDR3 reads CAWSVGTYQHQPQHF.

The CDR3: CASSRDREYSTQYF. The rearrangement joins TRBV19 to TRBJ2-3; the TCRdb call, TRBD1, lacks DNA for checking. Germline CDR1 is LNHDA and CDR2 is SQIVND (reference sequence). This CDR3 contains 14 residues.

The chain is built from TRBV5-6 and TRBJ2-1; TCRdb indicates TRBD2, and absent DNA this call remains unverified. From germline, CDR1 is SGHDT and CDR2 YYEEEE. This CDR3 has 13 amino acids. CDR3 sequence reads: CASSLTSTDEQFF. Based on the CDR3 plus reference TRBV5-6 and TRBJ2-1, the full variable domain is DAGVTQSPTHLIKTRGQQVTLRCSPKSGHDTVSWYQQALGQGPQFIFQYYEEEERQRGNFPDRFSGHQFPNYSSELNVNALLLGDSALYLCASSLTSTDEQFFGPGTRLTVL.

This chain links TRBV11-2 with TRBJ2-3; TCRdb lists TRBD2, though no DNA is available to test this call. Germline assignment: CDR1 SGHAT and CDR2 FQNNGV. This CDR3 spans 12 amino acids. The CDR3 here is CASAGVSDTQYF.

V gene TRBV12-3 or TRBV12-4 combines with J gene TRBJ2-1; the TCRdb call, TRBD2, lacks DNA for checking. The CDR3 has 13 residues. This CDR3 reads CASSPGLTDEQFF.

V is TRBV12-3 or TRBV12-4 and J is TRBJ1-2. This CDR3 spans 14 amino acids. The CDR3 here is CASSLGQGPYGYTF.

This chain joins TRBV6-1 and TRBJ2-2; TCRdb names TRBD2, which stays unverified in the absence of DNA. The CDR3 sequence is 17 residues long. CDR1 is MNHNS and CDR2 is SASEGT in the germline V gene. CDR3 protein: CASSPITAGLRAGELFF.

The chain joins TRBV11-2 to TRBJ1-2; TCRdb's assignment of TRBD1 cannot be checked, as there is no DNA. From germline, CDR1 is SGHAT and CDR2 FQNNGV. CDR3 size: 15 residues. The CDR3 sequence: CASSPGTGNIYGYTF.

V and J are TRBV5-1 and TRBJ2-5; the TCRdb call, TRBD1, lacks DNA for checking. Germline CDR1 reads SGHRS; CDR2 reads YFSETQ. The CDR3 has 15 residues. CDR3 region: CASSGGGPEQETQYF. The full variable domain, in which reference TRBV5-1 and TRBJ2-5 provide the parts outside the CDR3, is KAGVTQTPRYLIKTRGQQVTLSCSPISGHRSVSWYQQTPGQGLQFLFEYFSETQRNKGNFPGRFSGRQFSNSRSEMNVSTLELGDSALYLCASSGGGPEQETQYFGPGTRLLVL.

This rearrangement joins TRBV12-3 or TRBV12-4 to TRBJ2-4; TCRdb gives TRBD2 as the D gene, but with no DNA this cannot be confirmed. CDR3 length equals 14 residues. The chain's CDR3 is CASSLPRRKNIQYF.

The chain's CDR3 is CASRIQGTDTQYF. This chain uses TRBV28 with TRBJ2-3; TCRdb designates TRBD1, a call that cannot be tested without DNA. This CDR3 is built from 13 residues. Looked up from germline, CDR1 is MDHEN and CDR2 is SYDVKM.

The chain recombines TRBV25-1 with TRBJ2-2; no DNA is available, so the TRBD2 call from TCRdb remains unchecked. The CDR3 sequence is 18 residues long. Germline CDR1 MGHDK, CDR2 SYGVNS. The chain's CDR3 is CASSVGVGLAGDTGELFF.

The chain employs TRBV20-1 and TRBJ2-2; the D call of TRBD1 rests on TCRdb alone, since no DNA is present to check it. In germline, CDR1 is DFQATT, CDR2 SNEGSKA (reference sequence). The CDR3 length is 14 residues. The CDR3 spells CSAASGTSTGELFF.

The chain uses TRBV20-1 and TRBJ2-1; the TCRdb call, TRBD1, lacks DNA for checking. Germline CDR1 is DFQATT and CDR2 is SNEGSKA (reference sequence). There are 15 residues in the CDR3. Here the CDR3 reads CSAISRQGSNNEQFF.

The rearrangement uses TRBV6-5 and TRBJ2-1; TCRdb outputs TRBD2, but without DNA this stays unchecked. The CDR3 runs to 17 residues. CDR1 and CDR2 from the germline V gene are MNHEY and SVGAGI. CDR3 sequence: CASSFLPSGVDYNEQFF.

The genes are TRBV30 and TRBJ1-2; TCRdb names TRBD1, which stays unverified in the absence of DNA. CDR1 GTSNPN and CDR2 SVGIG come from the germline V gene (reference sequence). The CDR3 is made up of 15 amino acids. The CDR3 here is CAWSSGKGGRYGYTF.

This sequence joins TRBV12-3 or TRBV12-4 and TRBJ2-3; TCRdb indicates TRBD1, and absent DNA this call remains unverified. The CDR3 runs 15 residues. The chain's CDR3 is CASSLKTGRTDTQYF.

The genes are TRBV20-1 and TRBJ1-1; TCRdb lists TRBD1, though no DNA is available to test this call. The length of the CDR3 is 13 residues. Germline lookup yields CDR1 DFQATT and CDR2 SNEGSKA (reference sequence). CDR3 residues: CSAADRLGTEAFF.

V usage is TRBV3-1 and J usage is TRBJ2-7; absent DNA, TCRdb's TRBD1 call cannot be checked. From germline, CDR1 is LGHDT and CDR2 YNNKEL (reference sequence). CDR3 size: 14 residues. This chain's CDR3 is CASSRGTGTYEQYF.

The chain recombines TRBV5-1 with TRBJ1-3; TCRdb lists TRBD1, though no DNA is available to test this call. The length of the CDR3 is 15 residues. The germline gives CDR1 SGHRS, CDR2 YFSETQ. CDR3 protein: CASSLGSGSENTIYF.

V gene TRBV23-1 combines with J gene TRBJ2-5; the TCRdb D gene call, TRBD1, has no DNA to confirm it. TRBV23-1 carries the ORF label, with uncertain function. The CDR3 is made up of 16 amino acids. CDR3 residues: CASSHRRDRPQETQYF.

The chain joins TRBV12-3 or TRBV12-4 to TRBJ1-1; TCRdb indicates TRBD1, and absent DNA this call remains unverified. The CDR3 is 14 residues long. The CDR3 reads CASSLVLGPFEAFF.

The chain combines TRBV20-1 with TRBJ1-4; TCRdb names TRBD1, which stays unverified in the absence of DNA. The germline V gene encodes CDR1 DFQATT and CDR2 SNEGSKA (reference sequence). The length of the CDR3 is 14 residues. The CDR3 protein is CSARPGQGQEKLFF.

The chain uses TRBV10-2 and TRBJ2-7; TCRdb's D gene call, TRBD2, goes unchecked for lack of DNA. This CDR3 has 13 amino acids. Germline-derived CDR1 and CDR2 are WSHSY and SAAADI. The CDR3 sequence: CASSRREGHEQYF.